The 16 T cell receptor beta chains below come from one sample, sequenced in a study of CD8 T cells in ankylosing spondylitis. TCRdb passed the 5' RACE reads through MiXCR, listing each CDR3 protein once. The table lists about 240,000 distinct CDR3 sequences, 8.6% of them singletons. The material sequenced was blood, either unsorted or a sorted T cell fraction (not recorded which). The receptors shown here come from a male donor with ankylosing spondylitis or in good health (not recorded which).

This clonotype was seen repeatedly, ten times or more. The gene calls are TRBV29-1 and TRBJ2-1; TRBD1 matches at 7 bases. CDR1 and CDR2 from the germline V gene are SQVTM and ANQGSEA. This CDR3 comprises 14 residues. The trim removed 5 bases at V and 2 bases at J, leaving 6 bases unmatched. For the CDR3, the DNA is TGCAGCGTTCCAACGGGACAGCCCTACAATGAGCAGTTCTTC. Translated: CSVPTGQPYNEQFF.

There are a few counts of this clonotype. CDR3 sequence: CASSPPGPYNEQFF. The CDR3, as DNA: TGTGCCAGCAGCCCCCCCGGGCCCTACAATGAGCAGTTCTTC. This chain uses TRBV7-2 with TRBJ2-1; D unresolved. V lost 5 bases and J lost 2, with 10 bases in between. The CDR3 has 14 amino acids. CDR1 SGHTA and CDR2 FQGNSA come from the germline V gene.

The rearrangement uses TRBV6-1 and TRBJ2-3; 7 bases line up with TRBD2. CDR1 and CDR2 from the germline V gene are MNHNS and SASEGT. The CDR3 has 16 residues. J was trimmed by 1 base and V by 6 bases; bases with no gene match: 10. The CDR3 DNA follows: TGTGCCAGCAGCCCCACCCAGCGGGACCGCACAGATACGCAGTATTTT. Amino acid sequence: CASSPTQRDRTDTQYF.

This clonotype was seen repeatedly, ten times or more. The J gene is TRBJ1-1, the V gene TRBV20-1, with a tentative D call TRBD1 (5 bases). The V gene's germline CDR1 is DFQATT and CDR2 SNEGSKA (reference sequence). The CDR3 is made up of 13 amino acids. Trimming took off 3 bases at V and 2 bases at J, with 10 bases between the two ends. CDR3 sequence reads: CSARNGQNTEAFF. The CDR3 region has the DNA TGCAGTGCTAGGAATGGACAAAACACTGAAGCTTTCTTT.

CDR3 loop: CASSSSAGGPYNEQFF. In nucleotides, the CDR3 is TGTGCCAGCAGCTCCTCAGCGGGGGGGCCATACAATGAGCAGTTCTTC. This chain uses TRBV5-4 with TRBJ2-1; TRBD2 aligns across 10 bases. This CDR3 is 16 amino acids long. The ends lost 3 bases at V and 4 bases at J; junction bases unmatched: 7. From germline, CDR1 is SGHNT and CDR2 YYREEE (reference sequence).

This clonotype was seen repeatedly, ten times or more. This chain's CDR3 is CASSPFTSGGPSSYEQYF. The CDR3 nucleotides read TGTGCCAGCTCACCATTCACTAGCGGGGGGCCGAGCTCCTACGAGCAGTACTTC. The chain uses TRBV18 and TRBJ2-7; 12 bases map to TRBD2. Germline lookup yields CDR1 KGHSH and CDR2 LQKENI. The J segment lost 0 bases and the V segment lost 2 bases, leaving 8 bases of the junction unmatched. This CDR3 region has 18 residues.

In its sample, this clonotype was seen many times. The chain has TRBV12-3 or TRBV12-4 and TRBJ1-4, with 8 bases fitting TRBD1. The CDR3 has 15 amino acids. V lost 5 bases to trimming and J lost 8 bases; unmatched junction nucleotides: 10. The CDR3 DNA follows: TGTGCCAGCAGTGCCGGACAGGGCGGAGGAGAAAAACTGTTTTTT. Protein sequence: CASSAGQGGGEKLFF.

V usage is TRBV27 and J usage is TRBJ2-1; D may be TRBD2 (6 bases). The CDR3 length is 17 residues. Germline CDR1 reads MNHEY; CDR2 reads SMNVEV (reference sequence). Trimming took off 5 bases at V and 4 bases at J, with 21 bases between the two ends. The CDR3 loop reads CASSASRSGELYNEQFF. The CDR3 nucleotides are TGTGCCAGCAGTGCCTCGCGGTCGGGGGAACTTTACAATGAGCAGTTCTTC.

This clonotype was found many times. V usage is TRBV20-1 and J usage is TRBJ2-7, with D possibly being TRBD1 or TRBD2 (5 bases each). The germline V gene has CDR1 DFQATT and CDR2 SNEGSKA (reference sequence). Trimming shortened V by 5 bases and J by 5 bases, and 16 bases separated the two germline ends. The CDR3 covers 13 residues. The CDR3 reads CSAPGTTYDEQYF. In DNA, the CDR3 is TGCAGTGCTCCGGGGACCACCTACGACGAGCAGTACTTC.

The sample holds many counts of this clonotype. The chain uses TRBV2 and TRBJ1-5; no clear D. V lost 4 bases, J lost 3 bases, and 1 base lay in between. CDR1 and CDR2 from the germline V gene are SNHLY and FYNNEI. The CDR3 runs to 11 residues. CDR3: CASSANQPQHF. In DNA form, the CDR3 reads TGTGCCAGCAGTGCCAATCAGCCCCAGCATTTT.

This clonotype was counted ten times or more. This chain uses TRBV2 with TRBJ2-7, with D hard to call. Germline V gives CDR1 SNHLY, CDR2 FYNNEI. The CDR3 is 11 residues long. Trimming removed 7 bases at V and 2 bases at J, with 6 bases between. The CDR3: CASITAYEQYF. The CDR3 DNA reads as TGTGCCAGCATTACAGCCTACGAGCAGTACTTC.

V usage is TRBV6-6 and J usage is TRBJ2-3; TRBD1 or TRBD2 may be the D gene (5 bases each). V lost 0 bases and J lost 6, with 7 bases in between. From germline, CDR1 is MNHNY and CDR2 SVGAGI (reference sequence). The CDR3 is made up of 13 amino acids. The CDR3 DNA reads as TGTGCCAGCAGTTACTCGGGGGTGGATACGCAGTATTTT. Protein sequence: CASSYSGVDTQYF.

This clonotype came up many times. J is TRBJ2-7 and V is TRBV4-3, with D unclear. In germline, CDR1 is LGHNA, CDR2 YSLEER. There are 14 residues in the CDR3. V was cut by 3 bases and J by 5 bases, with 14 bases left in between. The chain's CDR3 is CASSQGFGVHEQYF. In DNA form, the CDR3 reads TGCGCCAGCAGCCAGGGATTTGGGGTCCACGAGCAGTACTTC.

This clonotype was detected ten times or more. The chain recombines TRBV29-1 with TRBJ1-5; tentatively, D is TRBD1 (6 bases). The germline V gene encodes CDR1 SQVTM and CDR2 ANQGSEA. The germline V and J ends were trimmed by 5 bases and 0 bases, with 8 bases remaining between them. CDR3 length equals 13 residues. The DNA for the CDR3 is TGCAGCGTTCGGGGGCATAGCAATCAGCCCCAGCATTTT. Amino acid sequence: CSVRGHSNQPQHF.

This clonotype was found many times. The chain couples TRBV5-1 to TRBJ2-2; a possible D gene is TRBD1 (6 bases). Germline loops: CDR1 SGHRS, CDR2 YFSETQ. Trimming cost V 5 bases and J 5 bases, with 13 bases left between them. The CDR3 has 14 residues. The CDR3 nucleotides read TGCGCCAGCAGAACAACAGGGTCTACCGGGGAGCTGTTTTTT. The encoded protein is CASRTTGSTGELFF.

This clonotype was detected ten times or more. CDR3 protein: CSARDQTGGFSYEQYF. In DNA form, the CDR3 reads TGCAGTGCTAGAGATCAGACTGGGGGGTTCTCCTACGAGCAGTACTTC. The gene calls are TRBV20-1 and TRBJ2-7; D might be TRBD2 (6 bases). The CDR3 consists of 16 residues. Germline values: CDR1 DFQATT, CDR2 SNEGSKA (reference sequence). Trimming removed 0 bases from V and 0 bases from J, with 15 bases in between.